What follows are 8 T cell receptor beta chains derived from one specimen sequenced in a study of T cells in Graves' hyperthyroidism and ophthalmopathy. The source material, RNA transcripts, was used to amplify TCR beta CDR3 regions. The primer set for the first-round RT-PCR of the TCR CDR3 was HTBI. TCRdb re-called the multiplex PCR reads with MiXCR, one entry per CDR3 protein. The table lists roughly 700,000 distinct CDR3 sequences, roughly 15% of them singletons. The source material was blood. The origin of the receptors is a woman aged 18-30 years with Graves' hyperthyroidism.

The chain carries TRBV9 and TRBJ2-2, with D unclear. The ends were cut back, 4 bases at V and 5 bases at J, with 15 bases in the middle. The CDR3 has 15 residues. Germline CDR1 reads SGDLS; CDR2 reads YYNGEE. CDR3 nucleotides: TGTGCCAGCAGCCCCTCGTGGGCAGCGACCGGGGAGCTGTTTTTT. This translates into CASSPSWAATGELFF.

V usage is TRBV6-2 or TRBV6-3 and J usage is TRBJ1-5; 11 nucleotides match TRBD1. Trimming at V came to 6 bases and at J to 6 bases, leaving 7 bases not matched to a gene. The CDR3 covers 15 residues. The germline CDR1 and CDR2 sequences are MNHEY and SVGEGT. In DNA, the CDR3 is TGTGCCAGCAGCCAAACCGGGACAGGGGGTCAGCCCCAGCATTTT. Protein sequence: CASSQTGTGGQPQHF.

CDR3 nucleotide sequence: TGTGCCAGTAGTATCCGGGACAGGGTACCGCCGGAGCTGTTTTTT. Protein: CASSIRDRVPPELFF. The chain links TRBV19 to TRBJ2-2; 9 nucleotides align to TRBD1. V gave up 3 bases and J gave up 10 bases; unmatched junction bases: 9. This CDR3 comprises 15 residues. Germline V gives CDR1 LNHDA, CDR2 SQIVND (reference sequence). Full variable domain (remainder filled in from reference TRBV19 and TRBJ2-2): DGGITQSPKYLFRKEGQNVTLSCEQNLNHDAMYWYRQDPGQGLRLIYYSQIVNDFQKGDIAEGYSVSREKKESFPLTVTSAQKNPTAFYLCASSIRDRVPPELFFGEGSRLTVL.

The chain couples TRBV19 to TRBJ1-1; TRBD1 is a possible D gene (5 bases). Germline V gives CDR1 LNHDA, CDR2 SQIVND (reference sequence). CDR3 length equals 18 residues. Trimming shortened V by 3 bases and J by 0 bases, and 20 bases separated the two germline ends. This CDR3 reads CASSISRWQGHMNTEAFF. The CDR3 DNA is TGTGCCAGTAGTATCAGTAGGTGGCAGGGCCATATGAACACTGAAGCTTTCTTT. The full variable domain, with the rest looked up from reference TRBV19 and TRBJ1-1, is DGGITQSPKYLFRKEGQNVTLSCEQNLNHDAMYWYRQDPGQGLRLIYYSQIVNDFQKGDIAEGYSVSREKKESFPLTVTSAQKNPTAFYLCASSISRWQGHMNTEAFFGQGTRLTVV.

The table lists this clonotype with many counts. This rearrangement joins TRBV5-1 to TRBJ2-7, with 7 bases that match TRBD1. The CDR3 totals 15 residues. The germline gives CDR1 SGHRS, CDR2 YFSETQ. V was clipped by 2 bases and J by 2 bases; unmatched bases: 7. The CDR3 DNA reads TGCGCCAGCAGCTTCCGGGACAGAGAAGCCTACGAGCAGTACTTC. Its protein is CASSFRDREAYEQYF.

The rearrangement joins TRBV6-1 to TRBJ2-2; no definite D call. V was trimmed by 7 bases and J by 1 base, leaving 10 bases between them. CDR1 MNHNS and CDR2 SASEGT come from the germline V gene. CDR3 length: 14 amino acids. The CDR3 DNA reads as TGTGCCAGCACCCCACGACAGAACACCGGGGAGCTGTTTTTT. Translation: CASTPRQNTGELFF.

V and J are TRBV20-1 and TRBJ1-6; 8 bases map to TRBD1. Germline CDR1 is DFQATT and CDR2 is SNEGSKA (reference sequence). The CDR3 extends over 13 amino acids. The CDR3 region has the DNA TGCAGCTCGGGCAGGGGGCTTTTGTCACCCCTCCACTTT. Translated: CSSGRGLLSPLHF.

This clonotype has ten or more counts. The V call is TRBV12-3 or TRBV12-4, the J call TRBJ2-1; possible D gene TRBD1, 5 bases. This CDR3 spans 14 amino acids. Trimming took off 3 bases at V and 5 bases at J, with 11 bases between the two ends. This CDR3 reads CASSFSPRDNEQFF. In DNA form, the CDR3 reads TGTGCCAGCAGTTTCTCTCCCAGGGACAATGAGCAGTTCTTC.